The next 23 T cell receptor beta chains were all read from a single sample in a study of long-term antiretroviral therapy in people with HIV (dated by TCRdb to 2022 to 2024). The immunoSEQ hsTCRB v3.0 assay was used at survey level resolution for TRB variable region sequencing. TCRdb holds this immuneACCESS table with in-frame rearrangements only. Some clones are missing; in checked studies, unresolved V genes explain under half, and the rest has no known cause. A total of some 33,000 clones appear in this sample, roughly four fifths of them only once. The ten top clones hold about 6% of the sample. This material consisted of unsorted PBMCs, taken 0.6 years after starting antiretroviral therapy. These receptors were obtained from a man aged 18 to 30 with HIV.

In DNA form, the CDR3 reads TGTGCCAGCAGTTTATCTTCCAGGCACTCCTACAATGAGCAGTTCTTC. It is translated as CASSLSSRHSYNEQFF. The chain links TRBV27 to TRBJ2-1; D ambiguous. The CDR3 sequence is 16 residues long. Trimming took 0 bases from V and 0 from J, leaving 9 bases between them. Germline assignment: CDR1 MNHEY and CDR2 SMNVEV (reference sequence).

The V call is TRBV28, the J call TRBJ2-3; TRBD1 might be the D (5 bases). CDR3 length: 12 residues. Deletions cut 8 bases from V and 3 bases from J, with 9 bases between. Germline V gene data show CDR1 as MDHEN and CDR2 as SYDVKM. This chain's CDR3 is CASQRGTDTQYF. CDR3 bases: TGTGCCAGCCAAAGGGGAACAGATACGCAGTATTTT.

The chain employs TRBV6-1 and TRBJ2-4; weak D call: TRBD2 (6 bases). The V gene's germline CDR1 is MNHNS and CDR2 SASEGT. V was cut by 1 base and J by 0 bases, with 7 bases left in between. The length of the CDR3 is 15 residues. The CDR3 nucleotides are TGTGCCAGCAGTGAAGTGGGGGGAGCCAAAAACATTCAGTACTTC. Its translation: CASSEVGGAKNIQYF.

The rearrangement joins TRBV5-1 to TRBJ1-1; no reliable D call. Trimming took 0 bases from V and 3 from J, leaving 18 bases between them. This CDR3 contains 17 residues. Germline loops: CDR1 SGHRS, CDR2 YFSETQ. In DNA form, the CDR3 reads TGCGCCAGCAGCTTGGGGTACGGCCGCCCAATCCACACTGAAGCTTTCTTT. Translated, it gives CASSLGYGRPIHTEAFF.

This chain joins TRBV29-1 and TRBJ2-1; D is undetermined. The CDR3 loop spans 11 amino acids. V lost 7 bases to trimming and J lost 8 bases, with 12 bases between them. Germline V gives CDR1 SQVTM, CDR2 ANQGSEA. CDR3 coding DNA: TGCAGCGCCCGCGTGGGCTATGAGCAGTTCTTC. As protein: CSARVGYEQFF.

The rearrangement uses TRBV5-1 and TRBJ2-2, with D unresolved. Looked up from germline, CDR1 is SGHRS and CDR2 is YFSETQ. This CDR3 spans 16 amino acids. CDR3 sequence (DNA): TGCGCAACTCGTCCCGAGGCGAATTTTAACACCGGGGAGCTGTTTTTT. It yields the protein CATRPEANFNTGELFF. Combining the CDR3 with reference TRBV5-1 and TRBJ2-2 gives the whole variable domain KAGVTQTPRYLIKTRGQQVTLSCSPISGHRSVSWYQQTPGQGLQFLFEYFSETQRNKGNFPGRFSGRQFSNSRSEMNVSTLELGDSALYLCATRPEANFNTGELFFGEGSRLTVL.

This chain uses TRBV7-2 with TRBJ2-3, with 9 bases identical to TRBD2. Germline V CDR1 and CDR2: SGHTA, FQGNSA. Germline trimming cut 5 bases from V and 2 bases from J; bases unmatched to any gene: 11. This CDR3 is built from 17 residues. Here the CDR3 reads CASSRVSASGDTDTQYF. The CDR3 DNA follows: TGTGCCAGCAGCCGAGTGTCCGCTAGCGGGGACACAGATACGCAGTATTTT.

V usage is TRBV2 and J usage is TRBJ2-5; 10 positions match TRBD1. Looked up from germline, CDR1 is SNHLY and CDR2 is FYNNEI. The junction had 9 bases not matched to a gene; V was cut back by 6 bases and J by 5 bases. This CDR3 comprises 15 residues. The CDR3 bases are TGTGCCAGCAGGACGGACAGGGGGTCTACGGAGACCCAGTACTTC. The encoded protein is CASRTDRGSTETQYF.

This rearrangement joins TRBV27 to TRBJ1-2; a weak D match, TRBD1 (5 bases). This CDR3 has 14 amino acids. The germline V gene has CDR1 MNHEY and CDR2 SMNVEV (reference sequence). V gave up 2 bases and J gave up 3 bases, with 10 bases separating them. The CDR3 spells CASSLKGSDYGYTF. The CDR3 coding sequence is TGTGCCAGCAGTTTAAAGGGGTCCGACTATGGCTACACCTTC.

Sample share makes this clone medium-sized. The CDR3 DNA reads TGTGCCAGCAGGGGGGGACTAGCGAACACCGGGGAGCTGTTTTTT. It codes for CASRGGLANTGELFF. The chain carries TRBV28 and TRBJ2-2, with 8 bases aligning to TRBD2. CDR1 MDHEN and CDR2 SYDVKM come from the germline V gene. The CDR3 runs to 15 residues. The junction had 3 bases not matched to a gene; V was cut back by 6 bases and J by 0 bases.

The CDR3 DNA follows: TGTGCCAGCAGTCCCCGAGGAGGGATAGAGACCCAGTACTTC. Protein: CASSPRGGIETQYF. V and J are TRBV27 and TRBJ2-5, with a weak D call TRBD2 (6 bases). The germline V gene has CDR1 MNHEY and CDR2 SMNVEV (reference sequence). The germline V and J ends were trimmed by 5 bases and 4 bases, with 14 bases remaining between them. The CDR3 runs to 14 residues.

This clone has only one observation. As DNA, the CDR3 is TGTGCCAGCAGGCCACAGGCGTTATATCTGTACGAGCAGTACTTC. It specifies CASRPQALYLYEQYF. The rearrangement joins TRBV27 to TRBJ2-7; tentatively, D is TRBD1 (5 bases). Trimming pared 6 bases from V and 4 bases from J, leaving 19 bases between. CDR3 length equals 15 residues. Germline V gene lookup returns CDR1 MNHEY and CDR2 SMNVEV (reference sequence).

The chain combines TRBV6-5 with TRBJ2-1; 9 positions match TRBD2. Germline CDR1 and CDR2: MNHEY and SVGAGI. J was trimmed by 8 bases and V by 4 bases; bases with no gene match: 6. The CDR3 covers 14 residues. CDR3 protein: CASSFRLADDEQFF. DNA for the CDR3: TGTGCCAGCAGTTTTCGACTAGCGGACGATGAGCAGTTCTTC.

This rearrangement joins TRBV7-2 to TRBJ2-6; tentatively, D is TRBD2 (6 bases). Trimming stripped 5 bases from V and 0 bases from J, with 14 bases between. The CDR3 contains 17 residues. The V gene's germline CDR1 is SGHTA and CDR2 FQGNSA. The CDR3 nucleotides are TGTGCCAGCAGCCCCCCGGGGGTGACCTCTGGGGCCAACGTCCTGACTTTC. This codes for CASSPPGVTSGANVLTF.

This clone was counted between two and nine times. The chain employs TRBV7-9 and TRBJ2-7; 8 bases align to TRBD1. CDR3 length: 13 residues. CDR1 is SEHNR and CDR2 is FQNEAQ in the germline V gene (reference sequence). Trimming at V came to 4 bases and at J to 3 bases, leaving 2 bases not matched to a gene. The CDR3 bases are TGTGCCAGCAGCTCCACAGGGGGCTACGAGCAGTACTTC. The encoded protein is CASSSTGGYEQYF.

CDR3 sequence (DNA): TGTGCCAGCAGCTTAGGAGGGGGGTTTTACGAGCAGTACTTC. This codes for CASSLGGGFYEQYF. The chain combines TRBV5-4 with TRBJ2-7; D assignment may be TRBD1 or TRBD2 (6 bases each). This CDR3 contains 14 residues. Trimming took off 2 bases at V and 4 bases at J, with 13 bases between the two ends. The germline V gene encodes CDR1 SGHNT and CDR2 YYREEE (reference sequence).

This sequence joins TRBV5-6 and TRBJ1-2; D is possibly TRBD1 (5 bases). The CDR3 has 16 residues. Germline V lookup: CDR1 SGHDT, CDR2 YYEEEE. V shed 6 bases and J shed 4 bases, with 22 bases lying between them. CDR3 sequence (DNA): TGTGCCAGCACCCAAGACAGTGGGGCAGGGCTCTATGGCTACACCTTC. It yields the protein CASTQDSGAGLYGYTF.

This clone was seen just once. The V call is TRBV7-2, the J call TRBJ2-7, with D perhaps being TRBD1 or TRBD2 (6 bases each). The germline V and J ends were trimmed by 7 bases and 4 bases, with 17 bases remaining between them. The CDR3 has 14 residues. Germline CDR1 and CDR2: SGHTA and FQGNSA. CDR3 DNA sequence: TGTGCCAGCACCTTTGGCGGGACATCATACGAGCAGTACTTC. It translates to CASTFGGTSYEQYF.

The V call is TRBV28, the J call TRBJ1-2, with 8 positions matching TRBD1. Germline V gene lookup returns CDR1 MDHEN and CDR2 SYDVKM. The CDR3 length is 13 residues. The J segment lost 8 bases and the V segment lost 5 bases, leaving 7 bases of the junction unmatched. CDR3 sequence reads: CASSLGQGRGYTF. CDR3 bases: TGTGCCAGCAGTCTCGGACAGGGACGGGGCTACACCTTC.

This clone came up a few times. This chain uses TRBV7-8 with TRBJ1-1; no clear D. The V and J ends lost 3 bases and 1 base respectively, with 6 bases between them. The CDR3 has 13 residues. The germline V gene encodes CDR1 SGHVS and CDR2 FQNEAQ. The CDR3 is CASSLFSNTEAFF. The CDR3 nucleotides read TGTGCCAGCAGCTTGTTTTCGAACACTGAAGCTTTCTTT.

This clone was seen only a few times. The chain is built from TRBV19 and TRBJ1-1; TRBD1 matches 10 bases. This CDR3 is 13 amino acids long. Per germline, CDR1 LNHDA and CDR2 SQIVND (reference sequence). J lost 7 bases, V lost 5 bases, and 4 bases had no gene match. The CDR3, as DNA: TGTGCCAGTAGTTCAGACAGGGGGCTTGAAGCTTTCTTT. Protein sequence: CASSSDRGLEAFF.

The chain carries TRBV18 and TRBJ2-3; 7 nucleotides agree with TRBD1. V gave up 3 bases and J gave up 0 bases; unmatched junction bases: 6. The germline V gene has CDR1 KGHSH and CDR2 LQKENI. This CDR3 has 16 amino acids. The CDR3 nucleotides read TGTGCCAGCTCACCCAGGACGACAGGGAGCACAGATACGCAGTATTTT. Amino acid sequence: CASSPRTTGSTDTQYF.

V usage is TRBV6-5 and J usage is TRBJ2-7; D call uncertain. CDR1 is MNHEY, CDR2 SVGAGI, per germline. The V gene lost 3 bases and the J gene lost 0 bases, with 6 bases spanning the gap. The CDR3 loop spans 13 amino acids. The CDR3 reads CASSYGYSYEQYF. In DNA, the CDR3 is TGTGCCAGCAGTTATGGCTACTCCTACGAGCAGTACTTC.